The source of this TCR beta chain is a study of cytomegalovirus exposure and HLA in healthy donors (TCRdb year 2017). Context from the whole study: An earlier analysis of 587 of the donors reported approximately 290 Gb of sequence data and some 100 million unique TCR beta sequences from about 179 million T cells. Typing coverage varied by locus: about 629-630 donors for A, B, C, DRB1 and DQB1; more than 500 for DQA1; around 570 for DPA1; around 450 for DPB1. In addition to the first cohort of roughly 700 subjects, a separate validation cohort of around 110 different subjects was used. All discovery cohort repertoires had been generated using a single sequencing platform. The study aimed to test whether signatures of past pathogen exposure could be identified by cataloging public T cell receptors. Among the roughly 410 genotyped donors, 75% to 90% belonged to the genetic ancestry cluster associated with self-reported Caucasian donors. To decide whether each TCR beta V gene segment behaved as functional or pseudogenic, an earlier analysis of approximately 620 of the donors relied on high-throughput TCR beta sequencing. In the later analysis, no new phenotypic data were used to find candidate immune exposures; instead, reliance was placed on TCR beta sequences and their occurrence across donors. A later analysis re-analyzed previously published TCR beta repertoires from about 600 donors and added high-resolution HLA genotyping to study TCR occurrence patterns. An early release covering more than 500 HLA-typed donors comprised about 290 gigabases of sequencing data and 85 million or so unique TCR sequences. A later genetic analysis took genome-wide SNP genotypes for about 65% of the 666 donors and used that subset as a discovery cohort. Donor age, sex, ethnicity and CMV serostatus were collected together with the repertoire data. Both class I and class II loci were covered by HLA typing, at four-digit resolution. The study combined high-throughput TCR immunosequencing, statistical association of individual TCRs with disease status, and machine learning to predict cytomegalovirus infection status. A handful of DR-DQ haplotypes were handled as single units for association and clustering because linkage in the cohort was strong. Among around 400 genotyped donors of the cohort, an average of about 240,000 unique TCR beta nucleotide sequences was sequenced per donor, of which 15% to 20% were non-productive. The T cell repertoires of around 670 subjects were profiled by immunosequencing and related to cytomegalovirus serostatus. Study-wide conclusions, independent of this receptor: Broadly in line with IMGT annotations, most TCR beta V segments showed up in productive rearrangements about 87% or about 30% of the time in an earlier analysis of some 590 of the donors. Compared with the roughly 720-donor mean, donors in an Asian-associated ancestry cluster had fewer N-insertions in productive TCRs, according to a later genetic analysis. According to a later analysis, parvovirus B19, influenza, CMV and Epstein-Barr virus appeared linked to several top co-occurrence clusters. The 87-base-pair reads could not distinguish some IMGT-functional V segments, including TRBV6-2 and TRBV6-3, so those segments were excluded. Cytomegalovirus status was reported to be diagnosed by the classifier with high specificity and sensitivity in both the original and validation cohorts. A later analysis found that HLA-associated TCR beta chains were more clonally expanded and had lower generation probabilities than equally common non-associated chains. Because counts were too low, approximately 18 rarely observed V segments, including chromosome 9 orphons, were excluded from the earlier analysis of some 540 of the donors. Immune exposure information for the cohort was limited to CMV serostatus. Presence/absence analyses assumed roughly uniform sequencing depth across donors, an assumption that may not hold. While some public TCRs were present in many individuals, most TCR sequences turned up only very rarely across donors. In vitro tests confirmed that a few of the cytomegalovirus-associated TCR beta chains recognize cytomegalovirus antigens. When HLA alleles, especially DR and DQ, strongly co-occurred, attributing TCR associations to individual alleles was difficult. It was suggested by the authors that the approach could potentially be generalized to other disease states and immunological phenotypes. A later analysis found that most CMV-associated TCR beta chains appeared HLA-restricted, with HLA associations seemingly driven largely by CMV exposure. In a later analysis, the rate of TCR association differed among HLA loci, with DRB1 alleles having the most associated TCRs and HLA-C alleles having the fewest. A cluster of highly shared sequence variants was judged likely to be a technical artifact of the sequencing pipeline. In a later genetic analysis, a missense DCLRE1C variant was associated with V-gene and J-gene trimming of TCR beta chains, and the association was replicated in an independent cohort. Linkage disequilibrium might explain the correlated functional status among segregating V segments, but an unknown experimental factor could not be ruled out. A further reported finding was that TCR beta sequences accurately predicted the HLA-A and HLA-B alleles for most subjects in the first cohort. The study gave a list of 150 to 200 TCR beta chains associated with cytomegalovirus. A later analysis associated around 16,000 TCR beta sequences with specific HLA alleles at a false discovery rate of 0.05. This cohort had only TCR beta chains sequenced, and the lack of alpha or paired-chain data limited which features could be detected. Because HLA typing was unavailable for some donors at each locus, only the typed subset was used in association tests.

The cohort consisted of approximately 670 healthy bone marrow donors. At the time of sampling, every cohort member was nominally healthy, though immune exposures that went unrecorded were likely present. The donor tested CMV seronegative, placing the donor among the 352 seronegative members of the cohort. A peripheral blood sample was provided by each donor, and peripheral blood mononuclear cells were used for TCR beta sequencing. Genomic DNA was extracted from the blood cell samples with the Qiagen DNeasy Blood Extraction Kit. A remark on this clone: Its antigen is still unknown. No base qualities exist here, and no much larger clone lies one base off it.

For CDR1 and CDR2, the germline V gene lists SGHDT and YYEEEE. Trimming accounts for 0 bases at V and 8 bases at J, while the number of junction bases matched to no gene is 14. Measured from the cysteine to the phenylalanine, the CDR3 is 17 residues long. Just CDR3 DNA is preserved here, 51 bases in frame from base 1. Receptors were amplified or captured by the immunoSEQ multiplex PCR assay. For the multiplex PCR, a mixture combining 60 forward primers for TCR Vbeta segments and 13 reverse primers for TCR Jbeta segments was used. Amplification of the CDR3 region of rearranged TCR beta genes was performed with a multiplex PCR assay on genomic DNA. Amplified TCR beta libraries were sequenced as 87-base-pair reads on the Illumina HiSeq System. The authors processed their data as follows. A later analysis counted approximately 76 million unique TCR beta chains across the 550 to 800 repertoires, and around 9.9 million of these chains were shared by at least two donors. To remove PCR and sequencing errors, raw reads were error-corrected and collapsed into unique sequences using a nearest-neighbor algorithm that merged closely related sequences. V, D and J gene segments were assigned by aligning CDR3 sequences to IMGT reference sequences. For a sequence to be retained, a match of at least six nucleotides was required to both a V gene segment and a J gene segment. A rearrangement was called productive if the CDR3 had no stop codons and remained in frame with V and J, and every other rearrangement was called non-productive. CDR3 was defined by IMGT convention, running from the second conserved V-encoded cysteine to the conserved J-encoded phenylalanine. Sequences without an unambiguous match to a single V gene segment were excluded from the earlier analysis of almost 600 of the donors. An earlier analysis of 550 to 650 of the donors classified V segments as functional when productive rearrangements were above 56.7% and as segregating when the standard deviation between donors was above 5%. A statistical classification framework was developed to diagnose cytomegalovirus status using the catalog of TCR beta chain sequences. In a later analysis, TCR nucleotide sequences were compared against IMGT/GENE-DB human TR gene sequences so that V and J genes could be assigned. Using the TCRdist pipeline, a later analysis assigned CDR3 sequences along with most-parsimonious VDJ recombination scenarios. In a later analysis, each TCR beta chain was defined by its CDR3 amino acid sequence together with its V-gene family, and reads lacking a unique V-gene family were excluded. As a way to deal with suspected cross-contamination and a sequencing artifact, a later analysis dropped more than 500 nucleotide sequences that were highly shared and had low generation probability. A later analysis calculated a clonal expansion index for each public chain from normalized within-repertoire ranks of inferred template counts. In a later analysis, generation probabilities were computed using a VDJ recombination model fitted to out-of-frame rearrangements, and the results were checked against IGoR. In a later analysis, TCR-TCR, TCR-HLA and TCR-CMV co-occurrence was scored with hypergeometric tests, and a repertoire-size bias correction was applied to TCR pairs. A later analysis estimated false discovery rates by permuting HLA or CMV assignments 20 times. In a later analysis, co-occurring TCRs were grouped using DBSCAN, and TCRdist sequence similarity was added for clustering within HLA-allele-positive subsets. For co-occurrence clustering, repertoires with fewer than 30,000 or more than 120,000 public chains were excluded, along with roughly 5 repertoires with anomalous nucleotide sharing. What TCRdb holds here is the immuneACCESS table cut down to in-frame rearrangements. Part of the clones is not present; checked against another copy, under half of the missing clones reflect an unresolved V gene, and the others are unexplained. For V, J and clone size, that table is used; D and trimming come from the DNA. The sample profile shows 100,000 to 150,000 clones; approximately 84% of them were found once. The leading ten clones occupy 2.7% of the sample.

Recombination connected TRBV5-6 to TRBJ1-2; 9 central nucleotides agree with TRBD1. This TCR derives from a boy younger than 10 in good health and CMV-seronegative. The material sequenced was PBMCs. CDR3 loop: CASSLGSGTGRIGGYTF. The nucleotide sequence reads as follows: TGTGCCAGCAGCTTGGGATCCGGGACAGGGAGGATTGGCGGCTACACCTTC.